Below are 14 T cell receptor beta chains sequenced from a single sample in a study of regulatory T cells in long-lasting Graves disease. Construction of the TCR beta libraries employed iRepertoire HTBI primers in conjunction with Arm-PCR of CDR3 regions. TCRdb ran MiXCR on the multiplex PCR reads and lists one entry per CDR3 protein. This table holds over 500,000 distinct CDR3 sequences, under 20% found once. The time point denotes: newly diagnosed GD, antithyroid drugs for less than 3 months. Extracted RNA from PBMCs served as the source of the TCR library. This sample also belongs to another study, concerning T cells in Graves' hyperthyroidism and ophthalmopathy.

This sample comprised peripheral blood mononuclear cells (PBMCs), obtained at new diagnosis, from a patient treated with antithyroid drugs. These receptors were taken from a woman in her twenties or thirties with Graves disease.

In regard to this clonotype: At one of its ends the junction is not consistent with the germline gene, which may arise from a read error. The chain combines TRBV3-1 with TRBJ2-7; the D call may be TRBD1 or TRBD2 (5 bases each). CDR3 size: 14 residues. Germline V lookup: CDR1 LGHDT, CDR2 YNNKEL (reference sequence). In DNA form, the CDR3 reads TGTGCCAGCAGCCAAGTAGAGGGTCAGGGCCACCTGTTGTTC. Protein: CASSQVEGQGHLLF.

This clonotype came up many times. This chain connects TRBV28 to TRBJ2-7; perhaps D is TRBD1 or TRBD2 (5 bases each). CDR3 length: 15 amino acids. Per germline, CDR1 MDHEN and CDR2 SYDVKM. The V end was cut by 2 bases, the J end by 1 base, with 12 bases between. In nucleotides, the CDR3 is TGTGCCAGCAGTTTACCCGGGACGGAGTCCTACGAGCAGTACTTC. This translates into CASSLPGTESYEQYF.

This chain links TRBV19 with TRBJ2-1; D is unresolved. V was trimmed by 3 bases and J by 2 bases, leaving 11 bases between them. This CDR3 comprises 15 residues. Germline V gives CDR1 LNHDA, CDR2 SQIVND (reference sequence). The DNA of the CDR3 is TGTGCCAGTAGTATGGCCCCTCGCCCCTACAATGAGCAGTTCTTC. It is translated as CASSMAPRPYNEQFF.

Remarks on this clonotype: A much larger clone sits a single nucleotide away, making a read error possible. The chain combines TRBV10-1 with TRBJ2-7; weak D call: TRBD1 (6 bases). Between the trimmed V and J ends, which lost 6 bases and 2 bases, there was a span of 20 bases. Germline V gene sequence: CDR1 WNHNN, CDR2 SYGVQD (reference sequence). There are 16 residues in the CDR3. CDR3 in amino acids: CASSHTPGDGTYEQYF. As DNA, the CDR3 is TGCGCCAGCAGCCACACCCCAGGGGATGGGACCTACGAGCAGTACTTC.

This chain links TRBV7-2 with TRBJ2-5, with D unclear. The germline V and J ends were trimmed by 2 bases and 7 bases, with 14 bases remaining between them. This CDR3 contains 14 residues. Germline CDR1 SGHTA, CDR2 FQGNSA. The CDR3 is CASSLPGTSTTQYF. The CDR3 coding sequence is TGTGCCAGCAGCTTACCTGGCACCTCGACGACCCAGTACTTC.

This clonotype appeared a few times. Since a much larger clone is just one base distant, this may be a read error. The V gene is TRBV20-1, the J gene TRBJ2-3; D possibly uses TRBD1 or TRBD2 (5 bases each). Germline CDR1 reads DFQATT; CDR2 reads SNEGSKA (reference sequence). Trimming took 7 bases from V and 5 from J, leaving 16 bases between them. This CDR3 is 13 amino acids long. The CDR3 region has the DNA TGCAGTGGGGACGGCGTGCGAGTAGATACGCAGTATTTT. This encodes CSGDGVRVDTQYF.

This rearrangement joins TRBV10-1 to TRBJ2-3; 12 nucleotides agree with TRBD2. The V gene end was trimmed by 2 bases and the J gene end by 3 bases; junction bases not matched to a gene: 6. CDR1 is WNHNN, CDR2 SYGVQD, per germline (reference sequence). CDR3 length equals 17 residues. CDR3 amino acids: CASSETRTSGNTDTQYF. CDR3 DNA: TGCGCCAGCAGTGAGACAAGGACTAGCGGGAATACAGATACGCAGTATTTT.

This clonotype was observed many times. J is TRBJ2-2 and V is TRBV20-1; 11 bases match TRBD2. With V trimmed by 0 bases and J by 3 bases, 0 bases remained unmatched. Germline V lookup: CDR1 DFQATT, CDR2 SNEGSKA (reference sequence). CDR3 size: 15 residues. The CDR3 loop reads CSARELAGDTGELFF. Written as DNA, the CDR3 is TGCAGTGCTAGAGAACTAGCGGGAGACACCGGGGAGCTGTTTTTT.

This clonotype was picked up many times. The chain links TRBV12-3 or TRBV12-4 to TRBJ2-2; TRBD2 agrees at 11 bases. The length of the CDR3 is 14 residues. J was trimmed by 1 base and V by 8 bases; bases with no gene match: 0. The CDR3 DNA sequence: TGTGCCAGCGGGACTAGCGGGAACACCGGGGAGCTGTTTTTT. It codes for CASGTSGNTGELFF.

This clonotype was recorded a few times. The chain couples TRBV19 to TRBJ2-3, with unresolved D. Trimming cost V 8 bases and J 0 bases, with 18 bases left between them. Germline values: CDR1 LNHDA, CDR2 SQIVND (reference sequence). This CDR3 comprises 16 residues. CDR3 sequence reads: CASRGGITASTDTQYF. CDR3 nucleotides: TGTGCCAGTCGTGGCGGAATTACCGCTAGCACAGATACGCAGTATTTT.

This clonotype was found a few times. This chain uses TRBV14 with TRBJ2-1; possibly TRBD2 for D (6 bases). The CDR3 has 15 amino acids. Germline lookup yields CDR1 SGHDN and CDR2 FVKESK. V was pared by 2 bases and J by 2 bases, with 10 bases between. The CDR3 sequence: CASSQSGGTYNEQFF. CDR3 sequence (DNA): TGTGCCAGCAGCCAAAGCGGAGGGACCTACAATGAGCAGTTCTTC.

This clonotype was seen many times. The genes are TRBV6-2 or TRBV6-3 and TRBJ2-5; D uncertain. Trimming removed 5 bases at V and 5 bases at J, with 12 bases between. In germline, CDR1 is MNHEY, CDR2 SVGEGT. The CDR3 has 13 amino acids. CDR3 coding DNA: TGTGCCAGCAGTGACACATGGTCGGAGACCCAGTACTTC. The encoded protein is CASSDTWSETQYF.

This clonotype was recorded at least ten times. The chain joins TRBV28 to TRBJ2-2; TRBD1 might be the D (6 bases). The CDR3 has 16 residues. CDR1 and CDR2 from the germline V gene are MDHEN and SYDVKM. The V end was cut by 4 bases, the J end by 0 bases, with 12 bases between. The CDR3 DNA reads TGTGCCAGCAGTTATGGGGGCAGGGCGAACACCGGGGAGCTGTTTTTT. This translates into CASSYGGRANTGELFF.

Details on this clonotype: Possible read error: a much larger clone is one base away. The rearrangement joins TRBV28 to TRBJ2-1, with 7 bases aligning to TRBD1. Germline V gene data show CDR1 as MDHEN and CDR2 as SYDVKM. The CDR3 loop spans 14 amino acids. Here the CDR3 reads CASSLGQMPETHYF. The CDR3 nucleotides read TGTGCCAGCAGTCTGGGACAGATGCCGGAGACCCATTACTTC.